The rows below give T cell receptor beta chains drawn from one sample of a study of neoadjuvant nivolumab and ipilimumab in lung cancer. The repertoire was sequenced with immunoSEQ multiplex PCR; TCRdb's copy has only in-frame clones and lacks some. This sample carries about 28,000 clones, roughly 76% of them seen once, and the ten largest clones take 15% to 20%. The specimen comprised tumor tissue, sampled after neoadjuvant nivolumab, alone or with ipilimumab, at or shortly before surgery. Receptor source: an adult with non-small cell lung cancer. The CDR3 runs from the conserved cysteine through the conserved F or W. A D gene is named only where the DNA matches it firmly. Rows give clone size only sometimes, using once, few, many, or a class for an expanded clone.

d_gene	j_gene	v_gene	abundance	CDR3aa	CDR3nt
TRBD2	TRBJ2-2	TRBV6-5	NA	CASSSLAGASGELFF	TGTGCCAGCAGTTCGCTAGCGGGGGCCTCCGGGGAGCTGTTTTTT
NA	TRBJ2-3	TRBV11-2	NA	CASSLVGRNTDTQYF	TGTGCCAGCAGCTTAGTAGGGAGAAACACAGATACGCAGTATTTT
TRBD1	TRBJ1-2	TRBV19	NA	CASSNGTGVQRGYGYTF	TGTGCCAGTAGTAACGGGACAGGGGTACAAAGGGGCTATGGCTACACCTTC
NA	TRBJ1-3	TRBV11-2	NA	CAITDSGNTIYF	TGTGCCATTACGGATTCTGGAAACACCATATATTTT
NA	TRBJ2-2	TRBV6-5	few	CASSTGRITGELFF	TGTGCCAGCAGTACAGGTAGAATCACCGGGGAGCTGTTTTTT
NA	TRBJ1-1	TRBV6-5	once	CASSRRDEAFF	TGTGCCAGCAGTCGCCGGGATGAAGCTTTCTTT
TRBD1	TRBJ1-4	TRBV7-9	NA	CASSLHTTGSREKLFF	TGTGCCAGCAGCTTACACACGACAGGGAGTCGTGAAAAACTGTTTTTT
NA	TRBJ1-5	TRBV9	once	CASSVFGEGQPQHF	TGTGCCAGCAGCGTATTCGGGGAGGGTCAGCCCCAGCATTTT
TRBD1	TRBJ2-7	TRBV6-6	NA	CASRRDSGWYEQYF	TGTGCCAGCAGACGGGACAGTGGGTGGTACGAGCAGTACTTC
TRBD2	TRBJ2-5	TRBV30	NA	CAWSQGLAGVQETQYF	TGTGCCTGGAGTCAGGGACTAGCGGGGGTACAAGAGACCCAGTACTTC
NA	TRBJ2-2	TRBV6-6	NA	CASSYSTDPTGELFF	TGTGCCAGCAGTTACTCGACAGATCCCACCGGGGAGCTGTTTTTT
TRBD1	TRBJ2-5	TRBV4-1	NA	CASSQPGQQETQYF	TGCGCCAGCAGCCAACCGGGACAGCAAGAGACCCAGTACTTC
TRBD1	TRBJ1-2	TRBV6-5	medium-sized	CASSYLGTDYGYTF	TGTGCCAGCAGTTACCTTGGGACAGACTATGGCTACACCTTC
TRBD1	TRBJ1-1	TRBV18	NA	CASSPGTGMNTEAFF	TGTGCCAGCTCCCCCGGGACAGGGATGAACACTGAAGCTTTCTTT
TRBD1	TRBJ2-4	TRBV30	NA	CAWDNDRGLSIQYF	TGTGCCTGGGATAATGACAGGGGGCTGAGCATTCAGTACTTC
TRBD1	TRBJ1-2	TRBV2	NA	CASRKGGGGGYTF	TGTGCCAGCAGAAAGGGAGGGGGCGGAGGCTACACCTTC
NA	TRBJ2-1	TRBV5-1	NA	CASSPDIPLGNEQFF	TGCGCCAGCAGCCCGGACATCCCACTAGGCAATGAGCAGTTCTTC
TRBD2	TRBJ2-3	TRBV4-2	NA	CASSPSGTTDTQYF	TGTGCCAGCAGCCCTAGCGGTACCACAGATACGCAGTATTTT
NA	TRBJ2-2	TRBV7-2	NA	CASSFLNTGELFF	TGTGCCAGCAGCTTCCTGAACACCGGGGAGCTGTTTTTT
NA	TRBJ1-2	TRBV5-8	NA	CASSSSGKDTYGYTF	TGTGCCAGCAGCTCCTCGGGGAAGGATACTTATGGCTACACCTTC
TRBD1	TRBJ2-3	TRBV7-2	NA	CASSPRGTGPYTQYF	TGTGCCAGCAGCCCAAGGGGGACAGGGCCCTATACGCAGTATTTT
NA	TRBJ1-2	TRBV7-2	NA	CASSLNRKDYGYTF	TGTGCCAGCAGCTTAAACAGGAAGGACTATGGCTACACCTTC
NA	TRBJ2-2	TRBV29-1	few	CSGGRPGELFF	TGCAGCGGGGGCAGGCCCGGGGAGCTGTTTTTT
TRBD2	TRBJ2-5	TRBV6-1	NA	CASRPAGEETQYF	TGTGCCAGCAGGCCCGCGGGGGAAGAGACCCAGTACTTC
NA	TRBJ1-1	TRBV10-3	NA	CAISESRANTEAFF	TGTGCCATCAGTGAGTCGAGGGCGAACACTGAAGCTTTCTTT
TRBD1	TRBJ1-1	TRBV28	once	CASSRSGGANTEAFF	TGTGCCAGCAGCCGATCAGGGGGCGCGAACACTGAAGCTTTCTTT
NA	TRBJ2-5	TRBV7-2	NA	CASSLVGSRETQYF	TGTGCCAGCAGCTTAGTGGGTAGCAGGGAGACCCAGTACTTC
NA	TRBJ2-3	TRBV7-9	NA	CASSPLLAFTDTQYF	TGTGCCAGCAGCCCCCTTCTAGCGTTTACAGATACGCAGTATTTT
TRBD1	TRBJ2-7	TRBV6-6	NA	CASRGPGQRASYEQYF	TGTGCCAGCAGGGGACCGGGACAGAGAGCATCCTACGAGCAGTACTTC
TRBD1	TRBJ1-1	TRBV4-1	NA	CASSQGRGRSAEAFF	TGCGCCAGCAGCCAAGGCAGGGGGCGGTCGGCTGAAGCTTTCTTT
NA	TRBJ2-5	TRBV5-1	NA	CASSLMSGVAETQYF	TGCGCCAGCAGCTTGATGTCAGGGGTGGCAGAGACCCAGTACTTC
TRBD1	TRBJ1-1	TRBV6-5	NA	CASWPTLQGRAFF	TGTGCCAGCTGGCCTACATTACAGGGGAGGGCTTTCTTT
NA	TRBJ2-7	TRBV6-5	NA	CASRPVRSYEQYF	TGTGCCAGCAGACCCGTACGATCCTACGAGCAGTACTTC
TRBD1	TRBJ1-6	TRBV5-1	once	CASSRTGEDSPLHF	TGCGCCAGCAGCAGGACAGGGGAGGATTCACCCCTCCACTTT
NA	TRBJ1-2	TRBV5-4	once	CASSLRGNGYTF	TGTGCCAGCAGCTTGAGGGGGAATGGCTACACCTTC
NA	TRBJ2-5	TRBV6-5	NA	CASSLGVRETQYF	TGTGCCAGCAGTCTGGGGGTTCGAGAGACCCAGTACTTC
TRBD1	TRBJ1-5	TRBV5-1	NA	CASSLGDRNQPQHF	TGCGCCAGCAGCTTGGGGGACAGGAATCAGCCCCAGCATTTT
TRBD1	TRBJ1-3	TRBV5-4	NA	CASSLTGGSGNTIYF	TGTGCCAGCAGCTTGACAGGGGGCTCGGGAAACACCATATATTTT
TRBD1	TRBJ1-2	TRBV19	NA	CASEDREANYGYTF	TGTGCCAGTGAGGACAGGGAAGCTAACTATGGCTACACCTTC
NA	TRBJ2-7	TRBV5-4	NA	CASSRDAGAYEQYF	TGTGCCAGCAGCCGGGACGCGGGCGCCTACGAGCAGTACTTC
NA	TRBJ1-4	TRBV10-3	NA	CAISDRSGEKLFF	TGTGCCATCAGTGACAGGTCGGGGGAAAAACTGTTTTTT
NA	TRBJ2-5	TRBV7-6	NA	CASSFQGLGTQYF	TGTGCCAGCAGCTTTCAGGGCTTGGGGACCCAGTACTTC
TRBD1	TRBJ2-7	TRBV5-6	NA	CASSLRTGFEQYF	TGTGCCAGCAGCTTGCGGACAGGGTTCGAGCAGTACTTC
NA	TRBJ1-2	TRBV19	medium-sized	CASSKSGFPPSANYGYTF	TGTGCCAGCTCCAAGTCAGGGTTCCCCCCTTCAGCTAACTATGGCTACACCTTC
NA	TRBJ1-2	TRBV7-2	few	CASSWASGDGYTF	TGTGCCAGCAGCTGGGCTTCAGGGGATGGCTACACCTTC
NA	TRBJ1-2	TRBV5-6	NA	CASSPTPQAGGYTF	TGTGCCAGCAGCCCCACCCCACAGGCGGGTGGCTACACCTTC
TRBD1	TRBJ2-7	TRBV2	NA	CASSELGQGNEQYF	TGTGCCAGCAGTGAATTAGGACAGGGCAACGAGCAGTACTTC
TRBD2	TRBJ2-7	TRBV4-1	NA	CASSQDSGGSYEQYF	TGCGCCAGCAGCCAGGATAGCGGGGGATCCTACGAGCAGTACTTC
NA	TRBJ2-3	TRBV30	NA	CAWSAGFTSTDTQYF	TGTGCCTGGAGTGCCGGATTTACTAGCACAGATACGCAGTATTTT
NA	TRBJ2-7	TRBV30	NA	CAWSRGQGQISYEQYF	TGTGCCTGGAGTAGGGGCCAGGGGCAGATATCCTACGAGCAGTACTTC
TRBD1	TRBJ1-2	TRBV5-6	NA	CASSRRDRGYGYTF	TGTGCCAGCAGCCGCCGGGACAGGGGCTATGGCTACACCTTC
NA	TRBJ2-4	TRBV6-1	NA	CVSTGLAKNIQYF	TGTGTTAGCACAGGGCTAGCCAAAAACATTCAGTACTTC
NA	TRBJ2-7	TRBV29-1	NA	CSVGEQYEQYF	TGCAGCGTGGGGGAACAATACGAGCAGTACTTC
NA	TRBJ1-1	TRBV5-4	NA	CASSLGHDTEAFF	TGTGCCAGCAGCCTTGGCCACGACACTGAAGCTTTCTTT
NA	TRBJ2-5	TRBV7-2	NA	CASSLAWGQMTQYF	TGTGCCAGCAGCTTAGCCTGGGGTCAAATGACCCAGTACTTC
TRBD2	TRBJ2-1	TRBV19	NA	CASSPLPSGAYNEQFF	TGTGCCAGTAGTCCTCTGCCTAGCGGGGCTTACAATGAGCAGTTCTTC
NA	TRBJ1-6	TRBV4-2	NA	CASSQEAGTNSPLHF	TGTGCCAGCAGCCAAGAAGCGGGGACGAATTCACCCCTCCACTTT